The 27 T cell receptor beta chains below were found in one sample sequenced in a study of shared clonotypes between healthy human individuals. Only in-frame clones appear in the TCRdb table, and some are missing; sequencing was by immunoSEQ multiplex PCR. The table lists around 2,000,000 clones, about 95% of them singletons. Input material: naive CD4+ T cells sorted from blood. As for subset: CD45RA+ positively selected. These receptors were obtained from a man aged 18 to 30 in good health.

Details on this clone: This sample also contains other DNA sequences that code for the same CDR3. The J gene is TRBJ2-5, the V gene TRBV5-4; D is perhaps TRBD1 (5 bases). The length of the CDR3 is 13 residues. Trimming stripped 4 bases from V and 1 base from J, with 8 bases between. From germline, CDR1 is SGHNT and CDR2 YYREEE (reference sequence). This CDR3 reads CASSRDSQETQYF. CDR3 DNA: TGTGCCAGCAGCAGAGACAGCCAAGAGACCCAGTACTTC.

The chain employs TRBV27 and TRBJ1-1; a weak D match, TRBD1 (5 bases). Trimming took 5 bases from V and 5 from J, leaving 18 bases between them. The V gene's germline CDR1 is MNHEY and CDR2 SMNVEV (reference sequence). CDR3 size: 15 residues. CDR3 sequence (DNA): TGTGCCAGCAGTCCCGCCATTGGGGCCTGGACTGAAGCTTTCTTT. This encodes CASSPAIGAWTEAFF.

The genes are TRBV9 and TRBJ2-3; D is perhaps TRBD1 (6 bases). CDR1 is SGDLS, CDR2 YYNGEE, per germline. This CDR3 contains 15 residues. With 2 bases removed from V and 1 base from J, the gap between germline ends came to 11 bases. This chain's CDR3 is CASSVDSGGTDTQYF. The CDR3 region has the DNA TGTGCCAGCAGCGTTGATTCAGGGGGCACAGATACGCAGTATTTT.

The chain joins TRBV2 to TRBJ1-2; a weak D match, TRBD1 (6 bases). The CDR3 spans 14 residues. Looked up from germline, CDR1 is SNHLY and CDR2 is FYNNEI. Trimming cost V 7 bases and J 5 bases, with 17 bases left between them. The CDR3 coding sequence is TGTGCCAGCAACCTACAGGGCGGGGGTTATGGCTACACCTTC. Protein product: CASNLQGGGYGYTF.

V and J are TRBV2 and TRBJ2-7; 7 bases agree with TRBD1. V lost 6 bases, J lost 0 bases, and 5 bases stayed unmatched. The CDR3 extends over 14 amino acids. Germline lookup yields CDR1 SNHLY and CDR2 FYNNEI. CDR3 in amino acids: CASRKQGPSYEQYF. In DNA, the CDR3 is TGTGCCAGCAGGAAACAGGGGCCCTCCTACGAGCAGTACTTC.

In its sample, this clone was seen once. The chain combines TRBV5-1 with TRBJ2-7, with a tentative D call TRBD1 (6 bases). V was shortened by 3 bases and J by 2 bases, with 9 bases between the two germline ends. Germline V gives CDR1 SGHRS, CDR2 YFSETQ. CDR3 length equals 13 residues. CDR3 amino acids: CASSWTATYEQYF. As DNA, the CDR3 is TGCGCCAGCAGCTGGACAGCTACCTACGAGCAGTACTTC.

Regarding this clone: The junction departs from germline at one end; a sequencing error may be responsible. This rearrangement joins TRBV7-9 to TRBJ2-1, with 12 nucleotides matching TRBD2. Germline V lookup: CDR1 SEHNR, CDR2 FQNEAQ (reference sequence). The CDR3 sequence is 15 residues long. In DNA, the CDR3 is TGTGCCAGCAGCCTAGCGGGAGGGCAGAACAATGAGCAGCTCTTC. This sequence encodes CASSLAGGQNNEQLF.

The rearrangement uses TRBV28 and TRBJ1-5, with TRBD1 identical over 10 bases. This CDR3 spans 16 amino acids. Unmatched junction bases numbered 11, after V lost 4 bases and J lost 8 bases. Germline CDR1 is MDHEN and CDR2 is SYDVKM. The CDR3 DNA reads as TGTGCCAGCAGTTCCCCGGGACAGGGGATCGGAGAGCCCCAGCATTTT. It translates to CASSSPGQGIGEPQHF.

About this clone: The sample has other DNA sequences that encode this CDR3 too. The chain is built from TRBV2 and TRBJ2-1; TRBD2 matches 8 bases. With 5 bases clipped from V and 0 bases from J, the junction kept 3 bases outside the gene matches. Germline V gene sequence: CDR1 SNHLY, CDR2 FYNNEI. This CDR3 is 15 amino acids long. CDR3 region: CASSPSGSSYNEQFF. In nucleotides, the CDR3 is TGTGCCAGCAGTCCCAGCGGGAGCTCCTACAATGAGCAGTTCTTC. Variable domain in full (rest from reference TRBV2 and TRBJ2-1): EPEVTQTPSHQVTQMGQEVILRCVPISNHLYFYWYRQILGQKVEFLVSFYNNEISEKSEIFDDQFSVERPDGSNFTLKIRSTKLEDSAMYFCASSPSGSSYNEQFFGPGTRLTVL.

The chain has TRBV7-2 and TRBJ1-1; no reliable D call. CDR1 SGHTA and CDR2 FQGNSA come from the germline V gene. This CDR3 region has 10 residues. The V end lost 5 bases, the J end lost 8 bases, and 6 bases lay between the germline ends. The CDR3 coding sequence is TGTGCCAGCAGCAAAACGGAAGCTTTCTTT. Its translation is CASSKTEAFF. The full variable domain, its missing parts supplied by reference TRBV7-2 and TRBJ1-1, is GAGVSQSPSNKVTEKGKDVELRCDPISGHTALYWYRQSLGQGLEFLIYFQGNSAPDKSGLPSDRFSAERTGGSVSTLTIQRTQQEDSAVYLCASSKTEAFFGQGTRLTVV.

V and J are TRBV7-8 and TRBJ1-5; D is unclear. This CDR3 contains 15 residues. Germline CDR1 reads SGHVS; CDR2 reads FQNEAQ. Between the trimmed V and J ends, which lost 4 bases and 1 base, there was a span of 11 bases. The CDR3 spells CASSYGQLSNQPQHF. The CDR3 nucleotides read TGTGCCAGCAGCTACGGGCAGCTCAGCAATCAGCCCCAGCATTTT. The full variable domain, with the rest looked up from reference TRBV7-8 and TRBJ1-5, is GAGVSQSPRYKVAKRGQDVALRCDPISGHVSLFWYQQALGQGPEFLTYFQNEAQLDKSGLPSDRFFAERPEGSVSTLKIQRTQQEDSAVYLCASSYGQLSNQPQHFGDGTRLSIL.

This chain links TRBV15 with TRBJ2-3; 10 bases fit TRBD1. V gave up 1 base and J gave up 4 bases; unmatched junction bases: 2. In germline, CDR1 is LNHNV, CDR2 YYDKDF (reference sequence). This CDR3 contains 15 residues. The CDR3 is CATSRGQGASDTQYF. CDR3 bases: TGTGCCACCAGCAGAGGACAGGGGGCCTCAGATACGCAGTATTTT.

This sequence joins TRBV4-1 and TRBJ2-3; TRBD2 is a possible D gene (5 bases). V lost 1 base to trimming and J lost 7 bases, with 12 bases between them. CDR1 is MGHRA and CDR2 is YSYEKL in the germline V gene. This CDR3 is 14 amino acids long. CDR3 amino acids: CASSQGLAGNTQYF. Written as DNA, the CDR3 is TGCGCCAGCAGCCAAGGTCTAGCAGGCAATACGCAGTATTTT.

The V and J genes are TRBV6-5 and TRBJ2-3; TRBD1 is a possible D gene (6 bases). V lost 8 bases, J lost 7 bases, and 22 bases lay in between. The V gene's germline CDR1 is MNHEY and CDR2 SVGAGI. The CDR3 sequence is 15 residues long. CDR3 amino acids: CASATTDSHTHTQYF. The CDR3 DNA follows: TGTGCCAGCGCAACTACGGACAGCCACACGCATACGCAGTATTTT.

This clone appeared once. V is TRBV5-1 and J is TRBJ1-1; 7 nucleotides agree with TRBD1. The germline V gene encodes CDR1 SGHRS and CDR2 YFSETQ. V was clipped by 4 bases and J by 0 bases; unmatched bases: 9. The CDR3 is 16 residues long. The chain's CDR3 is CASSPGQLTVNTEAFF. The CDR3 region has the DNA TGCGCCAGCAGCCCGGGACAGCTCACGGTGAACACTGAAGCTTTCTTT.

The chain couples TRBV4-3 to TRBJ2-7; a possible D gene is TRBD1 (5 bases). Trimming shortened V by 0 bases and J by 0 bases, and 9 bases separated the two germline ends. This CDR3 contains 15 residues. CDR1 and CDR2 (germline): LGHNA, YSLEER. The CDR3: CASSQEGASSYEQYF. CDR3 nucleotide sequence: TGCGCCAGCAGCCAAGAAGGGGCTAGCTCCTACGAGCAGTACTTC.

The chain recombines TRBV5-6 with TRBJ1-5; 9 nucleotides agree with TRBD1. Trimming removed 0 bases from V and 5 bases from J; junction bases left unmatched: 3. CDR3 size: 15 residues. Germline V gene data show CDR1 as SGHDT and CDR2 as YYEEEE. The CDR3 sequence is CASSLGDRDDQPQHF. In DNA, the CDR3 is TGTGCCAGCAGCTTGGGGGACAGGGATGATCAGCCCCAGCATTTT.

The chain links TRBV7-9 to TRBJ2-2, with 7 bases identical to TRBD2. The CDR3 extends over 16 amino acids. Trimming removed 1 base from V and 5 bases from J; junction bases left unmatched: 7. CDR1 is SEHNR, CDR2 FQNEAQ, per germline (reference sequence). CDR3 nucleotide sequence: TGTGCCAGCAGCTTAGGATCGCGGGAGTATACCGGGGAGCTGTTTTTT. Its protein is CASSLGSREYTGELFF.

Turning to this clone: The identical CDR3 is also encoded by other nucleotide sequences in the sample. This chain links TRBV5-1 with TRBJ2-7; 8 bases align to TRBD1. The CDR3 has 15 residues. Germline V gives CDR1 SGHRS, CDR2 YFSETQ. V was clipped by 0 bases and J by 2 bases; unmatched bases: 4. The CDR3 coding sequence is TGCGCCAGCAGCTTGGAAGGGACAGGTACCTACGAGCAGTACTTC. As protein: CASSLEGTGTYEQYF.

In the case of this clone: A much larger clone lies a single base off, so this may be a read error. The CDR3 sequence is CASRGQLNTEAFF. The CDR3 coding sequence is TGTGCCAGCAGGGGACAGCTGAACACTGAAGCTTTCTTT. V gene TRBV6-6 combines with J gene TRBJ1-1, with 7 bases aligning to TRBD1. This CDR3 region has 13 residues. The V gene's germline CDR1 is MNHNY and CDR2 SVGAGI (reference sequence). The V gene end was trimmed by 6 bases and the J gene end by 0 bases; junction bases not matched to a gene: 1.

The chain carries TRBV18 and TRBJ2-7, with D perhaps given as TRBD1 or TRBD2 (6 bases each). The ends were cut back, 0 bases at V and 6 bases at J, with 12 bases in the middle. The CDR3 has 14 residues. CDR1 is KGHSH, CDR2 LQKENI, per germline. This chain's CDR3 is CASSPPGAGGEQYF. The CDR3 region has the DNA TGTGCCAGCTCACCACCGGGGGCCGGGGGCGAGCAGTACTTC.

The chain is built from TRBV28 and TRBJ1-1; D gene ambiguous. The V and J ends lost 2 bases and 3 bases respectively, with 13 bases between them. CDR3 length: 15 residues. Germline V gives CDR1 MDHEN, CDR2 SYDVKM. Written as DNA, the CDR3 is TGTGCCAGCAGTTTAGAGGGTAGAGGGCACACTGAAGCTTTCTTT. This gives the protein CASSLEGRGHTEAFF.

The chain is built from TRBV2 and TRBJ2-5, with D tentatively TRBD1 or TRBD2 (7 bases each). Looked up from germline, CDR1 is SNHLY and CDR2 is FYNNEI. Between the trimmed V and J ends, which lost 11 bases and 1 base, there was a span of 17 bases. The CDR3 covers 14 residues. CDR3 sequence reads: CAAGPGGGQETQYF. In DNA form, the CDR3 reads TGTGCCGCAGGCCCAGGGGGGGGCCAAGAGACCCAGTACTTC.

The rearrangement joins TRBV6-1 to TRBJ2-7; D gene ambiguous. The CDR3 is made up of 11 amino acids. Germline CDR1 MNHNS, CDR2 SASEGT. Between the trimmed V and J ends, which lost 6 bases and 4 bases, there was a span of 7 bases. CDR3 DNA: TGTGCCAGCAGCCGTTTTTACGAGCAGTACTTC. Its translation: CASSRFYEQYF.

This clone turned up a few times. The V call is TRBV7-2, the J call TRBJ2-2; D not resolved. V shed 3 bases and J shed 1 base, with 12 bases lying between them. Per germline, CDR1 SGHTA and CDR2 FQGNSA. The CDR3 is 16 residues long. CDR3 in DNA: TGTGCCAGCAGCTTGGCCGGGTGGGGGAACACCGGGGAGCTGTTTTTT. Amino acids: CASSLAGWGNTGELFF.

In DNA form, the CDR3 reads TGTGCCAGCAGTCCATACCTGGCTAGCGGAGAGCAGTACTTC. It yields the protein CASSPYLASGEQYF. This chain connects TRBV28 to TRBJ2-7, with TRBD2 matching over 7 bases. This CDR3 region has 14 residues. The V gene's germline CDR1 is MDHEN and CDR2 SYDVKM. After removal of 5 bases from V and 7 bases from J, the junction contained 11 bases not matched to a gene.

The CDR3, as DNA: TGCGCCAGCAGCCCTAGCAGGGCCGATAATTCACCCCTCCACTTT. It translates to CASSPSRADNSPLHF. The chain joins TRBV5-1 to TRBJ1-6, with D possibly matching TRBD1 (5 bases). Per germline, CDR1 SGHRS and CDR2 YFSETQ. CDR3 size: 15 residues. V dropped 4 bases and J dropped 5 bases, with 13 bases sitting between them.